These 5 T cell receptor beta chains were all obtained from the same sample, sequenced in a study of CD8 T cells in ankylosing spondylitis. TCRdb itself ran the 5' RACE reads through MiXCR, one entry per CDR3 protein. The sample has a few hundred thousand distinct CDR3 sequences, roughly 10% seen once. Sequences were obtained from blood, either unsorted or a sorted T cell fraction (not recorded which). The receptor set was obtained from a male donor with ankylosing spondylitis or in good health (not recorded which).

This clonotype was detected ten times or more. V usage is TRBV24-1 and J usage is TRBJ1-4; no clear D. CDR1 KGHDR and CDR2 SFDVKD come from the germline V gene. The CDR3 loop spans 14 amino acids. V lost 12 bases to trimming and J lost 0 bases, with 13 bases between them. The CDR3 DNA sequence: TGTGCCGACTATTGGGCCGCAACTAATGAAAAACTGTTTTTT. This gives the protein CADYWAATNEKLFF.

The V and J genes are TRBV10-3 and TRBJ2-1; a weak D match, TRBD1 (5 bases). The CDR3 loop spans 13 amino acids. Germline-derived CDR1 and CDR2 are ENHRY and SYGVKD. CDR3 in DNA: TGTGTCATGCGAGATGGGGCCATGGATGAGCAGTTCTTC. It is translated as CVMRDGAMDEQFF.

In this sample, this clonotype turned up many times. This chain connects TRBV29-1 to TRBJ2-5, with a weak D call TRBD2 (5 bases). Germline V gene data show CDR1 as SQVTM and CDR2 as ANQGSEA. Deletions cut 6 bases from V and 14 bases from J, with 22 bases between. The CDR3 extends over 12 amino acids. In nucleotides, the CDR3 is TGCAGCGTCTCCCCCTCGGGGTGGTTACGTTACTTC. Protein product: CSVSPSGWLRYF.

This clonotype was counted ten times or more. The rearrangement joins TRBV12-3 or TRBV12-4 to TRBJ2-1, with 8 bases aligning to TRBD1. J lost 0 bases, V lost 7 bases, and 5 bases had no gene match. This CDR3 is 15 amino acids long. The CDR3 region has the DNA TGTGCCAGCAAGAGACAGGGGAGCTCCTACAATGAGCAGTTCTTC. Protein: CASKRQGSSYNEQFF.

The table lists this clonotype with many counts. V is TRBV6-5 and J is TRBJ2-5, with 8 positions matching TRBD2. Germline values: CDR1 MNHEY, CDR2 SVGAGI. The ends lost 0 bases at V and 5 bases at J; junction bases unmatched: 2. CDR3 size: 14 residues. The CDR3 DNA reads TGTGCCAGCAGTTACTCGCCGGGGGGGGAGACCCAGTACTTC. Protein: CASSYSPGGETQYF.